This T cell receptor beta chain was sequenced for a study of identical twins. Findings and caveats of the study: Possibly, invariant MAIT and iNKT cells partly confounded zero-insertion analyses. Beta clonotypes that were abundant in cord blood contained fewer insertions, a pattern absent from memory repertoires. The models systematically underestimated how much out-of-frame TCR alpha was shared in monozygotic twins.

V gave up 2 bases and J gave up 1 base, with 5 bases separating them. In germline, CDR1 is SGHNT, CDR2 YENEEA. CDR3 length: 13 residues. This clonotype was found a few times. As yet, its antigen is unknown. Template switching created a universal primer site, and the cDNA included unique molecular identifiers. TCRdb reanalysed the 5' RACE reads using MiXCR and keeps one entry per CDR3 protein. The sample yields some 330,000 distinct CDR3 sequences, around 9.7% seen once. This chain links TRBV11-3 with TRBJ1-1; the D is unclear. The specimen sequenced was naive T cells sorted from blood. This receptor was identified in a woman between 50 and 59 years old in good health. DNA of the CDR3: TGTGCCAGCAGCTTAAGGAGGAACACTGAAGCTTTCTTT. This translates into CASSLRRNTEAFF.